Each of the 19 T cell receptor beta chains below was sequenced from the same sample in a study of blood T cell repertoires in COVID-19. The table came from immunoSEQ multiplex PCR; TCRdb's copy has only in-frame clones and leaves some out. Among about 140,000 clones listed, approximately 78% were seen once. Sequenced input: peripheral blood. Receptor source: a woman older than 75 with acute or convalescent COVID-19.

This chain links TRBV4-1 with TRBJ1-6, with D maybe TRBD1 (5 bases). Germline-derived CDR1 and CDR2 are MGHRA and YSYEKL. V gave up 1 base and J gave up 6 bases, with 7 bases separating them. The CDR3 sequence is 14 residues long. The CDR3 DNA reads TGCGCCAGCAGCCAAGTCCAGGGTAATTCACCCCTCCACTTT. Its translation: CASSQVQGNSPLHF.

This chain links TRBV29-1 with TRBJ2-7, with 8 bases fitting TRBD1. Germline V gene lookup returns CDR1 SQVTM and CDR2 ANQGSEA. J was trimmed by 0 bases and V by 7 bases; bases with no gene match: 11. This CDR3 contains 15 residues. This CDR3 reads CSANSGQDNSYEQYF. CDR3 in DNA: TGCAGCGCAAATTCGGGACAGGATAACTCCTACGAGCAGTACTTC.

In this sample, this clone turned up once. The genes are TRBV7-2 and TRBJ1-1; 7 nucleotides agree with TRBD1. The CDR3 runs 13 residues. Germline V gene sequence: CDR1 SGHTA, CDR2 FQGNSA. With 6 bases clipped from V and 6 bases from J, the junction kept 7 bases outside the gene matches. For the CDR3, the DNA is TGTGCCAGCAGAGCCGCAGGGGGTGCTGAAGCTTTCTTT. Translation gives CASRAAGGAEAFF.

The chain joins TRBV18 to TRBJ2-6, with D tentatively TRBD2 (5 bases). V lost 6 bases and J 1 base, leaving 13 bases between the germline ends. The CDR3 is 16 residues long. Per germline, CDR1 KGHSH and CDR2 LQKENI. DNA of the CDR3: TGTGCCAGCTCCCTATATGAGGGTTCTGGGGCCAACGTCCTGACTTTC. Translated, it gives CASSLYEGSGANVLTF.

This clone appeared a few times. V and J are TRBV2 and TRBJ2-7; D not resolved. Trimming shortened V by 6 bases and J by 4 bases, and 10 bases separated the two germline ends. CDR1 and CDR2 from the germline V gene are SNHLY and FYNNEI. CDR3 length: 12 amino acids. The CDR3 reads CASRPQRYEQYF. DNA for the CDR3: TGTGCCAGCAGACCCCAGAGGTACGAGCAGTACTTC.

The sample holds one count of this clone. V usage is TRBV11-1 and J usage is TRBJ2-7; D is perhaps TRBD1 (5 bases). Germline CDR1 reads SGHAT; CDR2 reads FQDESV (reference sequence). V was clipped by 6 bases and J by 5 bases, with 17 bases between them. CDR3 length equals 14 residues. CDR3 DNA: TGTGCCAGCAGGTCCCGGTTCAGGGTCCACGAGCAGTACTTC. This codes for CASRSRFRVHEQYF.

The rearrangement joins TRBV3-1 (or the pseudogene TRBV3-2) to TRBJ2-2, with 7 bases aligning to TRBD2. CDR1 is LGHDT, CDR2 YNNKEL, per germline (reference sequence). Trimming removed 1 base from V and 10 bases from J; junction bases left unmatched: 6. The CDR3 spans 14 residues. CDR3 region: CASSQGAGDPELFF. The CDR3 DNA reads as TGTGCCAGCAGCCAAGGGGCGGGAGACCCGGAGCTGTTTTTT.

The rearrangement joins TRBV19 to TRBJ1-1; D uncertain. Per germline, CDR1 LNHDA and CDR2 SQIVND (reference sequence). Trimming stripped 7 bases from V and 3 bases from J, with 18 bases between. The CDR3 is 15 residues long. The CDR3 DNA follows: TGTGCCAGTACCGCCTACCCCTGGAGGGACACTGAAGCTTTCTTT. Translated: CASTAYPWRDTEAFF. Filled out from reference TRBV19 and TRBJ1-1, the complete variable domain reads DGGITQSPKYLFRKEGQNVTLSCEQNLNHDAMYWYRQDPGQGLRLIYYSQIVNDFQKGDIAEGYSVSREKKESFPLTVTSAQKNPTAFYLCASTAYPWRDTEAFFGQGTRLTVV.

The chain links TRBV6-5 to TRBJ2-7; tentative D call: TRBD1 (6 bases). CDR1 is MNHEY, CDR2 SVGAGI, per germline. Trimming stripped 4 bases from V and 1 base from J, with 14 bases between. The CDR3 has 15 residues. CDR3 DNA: TGTGCCAGCAGTTCGCCGTCGACAGGATCCTACGAGCAGTACTTC. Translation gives CASSSPSTGSYEQYF.

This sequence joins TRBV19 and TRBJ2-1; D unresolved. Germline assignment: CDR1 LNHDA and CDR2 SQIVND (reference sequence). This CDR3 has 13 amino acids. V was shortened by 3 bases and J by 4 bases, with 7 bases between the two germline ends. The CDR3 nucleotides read TGTGCCAGTAGTATCCTCGGTTACAATGAGCAGTTCTTC. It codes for CASSILGYNEQFF.

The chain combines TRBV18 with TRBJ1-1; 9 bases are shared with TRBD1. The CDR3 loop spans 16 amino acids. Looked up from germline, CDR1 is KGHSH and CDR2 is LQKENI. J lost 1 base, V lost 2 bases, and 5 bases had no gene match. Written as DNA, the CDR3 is TGTGCCAGCTCACCAGAAACAGGGGGCGCGAACACTGAAGCTTTCTTT. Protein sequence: CASSPETGGANTEAFF.

CDR3 in amino acids: CAIRQTSGTAYNEQFF. CDR3 nucleotides: TGTGCCATCAGGCAGACTAGCGGCACCGCCTACAATGAGCAGTTCTTC. The chain recombines TRBV10-3 with TRBJ2-1, with TRBD2 matching 9 bases. The CDR3 covers 16 residues. Unmatched junction bases numbered 8, after V lost 6 bases and J lost 2 bases. Germline CDR1 reads ENHRY; CDR2 reads SYGVKD.

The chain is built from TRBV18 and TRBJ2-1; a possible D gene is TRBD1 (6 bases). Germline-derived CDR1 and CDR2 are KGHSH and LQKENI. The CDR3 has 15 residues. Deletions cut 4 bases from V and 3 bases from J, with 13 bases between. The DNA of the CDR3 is TGTGCCAGCTCACGTTCACAGGGCATCTACAATGAGCAGTTCTTC. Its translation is CASSRSQGIYNEQFF.

The CDR3 protein is CASSSPSRVGNTIYF. The CDR3, as DNA: TGTGCCAGCAGTTCCCCCTCCCGTGTTGGAAACACCATATATTTT. V and J are TRBV28 and TRBJ1-3; D remains ambiguous. The ends were cut back, 4 bases at V and 3 bases at J, with 13 bases in the middle. The CDR3 consists of 15 residues. Germline V CDR1 and CDR2: MDHEN, SYDVKM.

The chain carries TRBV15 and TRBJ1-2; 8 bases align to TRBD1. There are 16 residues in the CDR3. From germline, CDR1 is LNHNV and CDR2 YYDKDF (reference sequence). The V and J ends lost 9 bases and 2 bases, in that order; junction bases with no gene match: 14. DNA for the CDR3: TGTGCCACATATTATCCCGGACAGGGAAAAAACTATGGCTACACCTTC. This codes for CATYYPGQGKNYGYTF.

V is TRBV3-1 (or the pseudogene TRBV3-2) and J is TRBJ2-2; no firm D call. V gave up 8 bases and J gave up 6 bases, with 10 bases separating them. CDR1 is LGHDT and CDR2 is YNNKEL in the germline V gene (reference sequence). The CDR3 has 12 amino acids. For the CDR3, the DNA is TGTGCCAGCGGCTCCCTAGCCGGGGAGCTGTTTTTT. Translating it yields CASGSLAGELFF.

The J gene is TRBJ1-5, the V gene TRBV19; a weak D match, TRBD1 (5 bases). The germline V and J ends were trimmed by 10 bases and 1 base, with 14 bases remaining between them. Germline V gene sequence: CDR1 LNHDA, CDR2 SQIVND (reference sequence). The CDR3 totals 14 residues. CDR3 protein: CATLGGWSNQPQHF. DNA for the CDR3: TGTGCCACTCTGGGGGGGTGGAGCAATCAGCCCCAGCATTTT. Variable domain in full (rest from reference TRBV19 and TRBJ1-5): DGGITQSPKYLFRKEGQNVTLSCEQNLNHDAMYWYRQDPGQGLRLIYYSQIVNDFQKGDIAEGYSVSREKKESFPLTVTSAQKNPTAFYLCATLGGWSNQPQHFGDGTRLSIL.

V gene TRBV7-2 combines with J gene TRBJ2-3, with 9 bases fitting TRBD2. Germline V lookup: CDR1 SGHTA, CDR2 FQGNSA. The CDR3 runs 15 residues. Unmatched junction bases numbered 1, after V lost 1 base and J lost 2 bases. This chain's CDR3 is CASSLGGRDTDTQYF. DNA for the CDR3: TGTGCCAGCAGCTTAGGCGGGAGGGACACAGATACGCAGTATTTT.

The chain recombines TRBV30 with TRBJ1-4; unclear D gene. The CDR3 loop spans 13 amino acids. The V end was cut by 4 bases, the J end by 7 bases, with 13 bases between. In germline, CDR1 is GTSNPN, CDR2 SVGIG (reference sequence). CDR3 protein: CAWKVASAEKLFF. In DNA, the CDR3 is TGTGCCTGGAAAGTCGCAAGCGCTGAAAAACTGTTTTTT.